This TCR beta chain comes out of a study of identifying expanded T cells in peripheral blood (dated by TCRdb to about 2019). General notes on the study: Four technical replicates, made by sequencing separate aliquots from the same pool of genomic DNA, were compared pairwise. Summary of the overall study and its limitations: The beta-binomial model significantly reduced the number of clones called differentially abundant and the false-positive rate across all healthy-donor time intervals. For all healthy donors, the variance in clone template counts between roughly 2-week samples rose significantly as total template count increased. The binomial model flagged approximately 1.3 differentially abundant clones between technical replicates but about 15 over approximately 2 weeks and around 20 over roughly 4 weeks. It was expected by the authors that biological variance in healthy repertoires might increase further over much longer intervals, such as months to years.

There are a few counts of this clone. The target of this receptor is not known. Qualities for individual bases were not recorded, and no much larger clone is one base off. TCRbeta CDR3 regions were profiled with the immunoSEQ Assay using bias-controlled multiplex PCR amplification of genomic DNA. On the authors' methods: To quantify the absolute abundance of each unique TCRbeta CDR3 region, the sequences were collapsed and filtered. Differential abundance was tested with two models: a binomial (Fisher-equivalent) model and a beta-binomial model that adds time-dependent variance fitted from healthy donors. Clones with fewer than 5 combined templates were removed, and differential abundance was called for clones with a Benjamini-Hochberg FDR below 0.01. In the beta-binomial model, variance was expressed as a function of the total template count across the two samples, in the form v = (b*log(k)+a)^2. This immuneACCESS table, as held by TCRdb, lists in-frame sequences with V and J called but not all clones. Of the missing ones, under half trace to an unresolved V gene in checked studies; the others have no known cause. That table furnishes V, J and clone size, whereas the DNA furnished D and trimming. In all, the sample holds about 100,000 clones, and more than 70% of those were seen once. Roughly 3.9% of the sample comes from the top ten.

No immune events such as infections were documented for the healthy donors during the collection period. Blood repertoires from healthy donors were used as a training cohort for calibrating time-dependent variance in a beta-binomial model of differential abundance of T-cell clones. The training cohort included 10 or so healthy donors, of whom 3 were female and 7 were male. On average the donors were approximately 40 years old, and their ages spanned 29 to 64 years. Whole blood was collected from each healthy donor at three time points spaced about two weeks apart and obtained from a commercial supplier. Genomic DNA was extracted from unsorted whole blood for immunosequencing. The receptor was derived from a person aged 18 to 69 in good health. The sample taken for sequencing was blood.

The nucleotides read TGCAGTGCTAGAGTAAAAGCGACGAACACCTTC. Translated, it reads CSARVKATNTF. This receptor chain uses TRBV20-1 and TRBJ1-2, with the identity of the D gene unclear. The CDR3 goes from the cysteine to the phenylalanine over 11 residues. The sequence is cut down to CDR3 DNA, 33 bases in frame from base 1. CDR1 and CDR2 are read off the germline V gene (reference sequence) as DFQATT and SNEGSKA. At the junction V is shortened by 1 base and J by 12 bases, with 12 bases in between.